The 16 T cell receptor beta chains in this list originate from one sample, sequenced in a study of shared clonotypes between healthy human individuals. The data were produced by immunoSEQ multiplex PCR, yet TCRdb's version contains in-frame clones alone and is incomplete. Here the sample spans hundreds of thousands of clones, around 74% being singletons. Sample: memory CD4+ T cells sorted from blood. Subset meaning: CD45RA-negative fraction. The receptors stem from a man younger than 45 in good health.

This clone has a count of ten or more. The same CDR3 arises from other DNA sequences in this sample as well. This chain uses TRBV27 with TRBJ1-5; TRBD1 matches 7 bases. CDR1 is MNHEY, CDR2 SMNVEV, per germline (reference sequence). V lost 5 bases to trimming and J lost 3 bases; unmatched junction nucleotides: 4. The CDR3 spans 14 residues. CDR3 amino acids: CASSLTGINQPQHF. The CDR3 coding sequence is TGTGCCAGCAGTCTGACAGGGATCAATCAGCCCCAGCATTTT.

The DNA of the CDR3 is TGCGCCAGCAGTCCAGGACTAGCGGGAGTCCACGAGCAGTACTTC. It is translated as CASSPGLAGVHEQYF. The chain recombines TRBV4-3 with TRBJ2-7; TRBD2 matches 13 bases. The CDR3 runs 15 residues. Germline V gene data show CDR1 as LGHNA and CDR2 as YSLEER. J was trimmed by 5 bases and V by 6 bases; bases with no gene match: 7.

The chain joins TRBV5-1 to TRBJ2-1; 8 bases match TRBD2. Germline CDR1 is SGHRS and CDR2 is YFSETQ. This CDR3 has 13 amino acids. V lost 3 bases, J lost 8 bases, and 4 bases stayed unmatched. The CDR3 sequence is CASSSLAADEQFF. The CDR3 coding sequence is TGCGCCAGCAGCTCACTAGCGGCCGATGAGCAGTTCTTC.

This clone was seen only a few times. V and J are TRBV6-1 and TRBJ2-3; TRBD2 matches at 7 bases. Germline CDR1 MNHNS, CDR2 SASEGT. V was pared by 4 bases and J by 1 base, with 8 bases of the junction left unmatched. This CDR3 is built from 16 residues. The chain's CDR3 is CASSVSSGARTDTQYF. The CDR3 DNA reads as TGTGCCAGCAGTGTTTCCAGCGGGGCACGCACAGATACGCAGTATTTT.

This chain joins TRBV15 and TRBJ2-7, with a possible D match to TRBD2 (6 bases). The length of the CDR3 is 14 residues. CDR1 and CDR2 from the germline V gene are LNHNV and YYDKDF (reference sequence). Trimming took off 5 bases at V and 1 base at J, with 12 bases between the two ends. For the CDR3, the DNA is TGTGCCACCAGCCCCAGGAGGGAGTCCTACGAGCAGTACTTC. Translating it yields CATSPRRESYEQYF.

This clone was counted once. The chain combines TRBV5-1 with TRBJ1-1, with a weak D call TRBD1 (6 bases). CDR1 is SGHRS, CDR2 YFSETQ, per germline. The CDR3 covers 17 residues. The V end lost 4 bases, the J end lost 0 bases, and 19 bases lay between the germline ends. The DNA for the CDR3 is TGCGCCAGCAGCCAACAGGGCCCTAACGTCATGAACACTGAAGCTTTCTTT. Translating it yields CASSQQGPNVMNTEAFF. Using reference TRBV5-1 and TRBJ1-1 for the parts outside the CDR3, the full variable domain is KAGVTQTPRYLIKTRGQQVTLSCSPISGHRSVSWYQQTPGQGLQFLFEYFSETQRNKGNFPGRFSGRQFSNSRSEMNVSTLELGDSALYLCASSQQGPNVMNTEAFFGQGTRLTVV.

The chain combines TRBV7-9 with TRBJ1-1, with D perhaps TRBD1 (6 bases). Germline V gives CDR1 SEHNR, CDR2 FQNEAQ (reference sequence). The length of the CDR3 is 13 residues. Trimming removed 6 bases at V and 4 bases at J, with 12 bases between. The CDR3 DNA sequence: TGTGCCAGCAGTCAGGGGTCTCGCACTGAAGCTTTCTTT. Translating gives CASSQGSRTEAFF.

CDR3 sequence: CASGAGGVQNEQFF. CDR3 nucleotide sequence: TGTGCCTCTGGGGCGGGAGGGGTACAGAATGAGCAGTTCTTC. The chain is built from TRBV5-4 and TRBJ2-1; TRBD2 aligns across 9 bases. Germline values: CDR1 SGHNT, CDR2 YYREEE (reference sequence). The CDR3 is 14 amino acids. The trim removed 10 bases at V and 7 bases at J, leaving 12 bases unmatched.

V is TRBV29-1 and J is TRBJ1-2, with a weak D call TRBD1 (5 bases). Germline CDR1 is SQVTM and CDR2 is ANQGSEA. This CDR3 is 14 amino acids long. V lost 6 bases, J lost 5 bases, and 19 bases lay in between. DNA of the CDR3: TGCAGCGTCGCTCATGGGGGAAATTCTTATGGCTACACCTTC. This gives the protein CSVAHGGNSYGYTF.

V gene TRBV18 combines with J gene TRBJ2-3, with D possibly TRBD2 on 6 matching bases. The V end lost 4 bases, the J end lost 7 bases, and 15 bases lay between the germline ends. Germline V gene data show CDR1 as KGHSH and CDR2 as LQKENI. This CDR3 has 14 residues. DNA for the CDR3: TGTGCCAGCTCACTGGGAGGAACAGTTCATACGCAGTATTTT. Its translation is CASSLGGTVHTQYF.

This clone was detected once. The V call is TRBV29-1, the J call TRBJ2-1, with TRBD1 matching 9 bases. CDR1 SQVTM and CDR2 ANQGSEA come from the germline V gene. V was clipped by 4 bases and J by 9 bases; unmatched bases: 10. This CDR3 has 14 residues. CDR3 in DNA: TGCAGCGTTGCCGTGGGACAGGGAACGAGTGAGCAGTTCTTC. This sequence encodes CSVAVGQGTSEQFF.

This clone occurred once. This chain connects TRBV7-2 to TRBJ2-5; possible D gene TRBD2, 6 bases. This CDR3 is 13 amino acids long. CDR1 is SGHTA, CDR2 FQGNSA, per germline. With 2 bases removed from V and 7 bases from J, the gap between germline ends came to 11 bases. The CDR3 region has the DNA TGTGCCAGCAGCTTATCGGGAGTGGGGACCCAGTACTTC. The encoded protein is CASSLSGVGTQYF.

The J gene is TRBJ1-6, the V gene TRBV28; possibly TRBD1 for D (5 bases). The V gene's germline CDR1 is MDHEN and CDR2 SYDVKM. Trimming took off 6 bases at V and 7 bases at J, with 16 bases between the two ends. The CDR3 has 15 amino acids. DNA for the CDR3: TGTGCCAGCAGCCGTGCCGGGACCCAAAATTCACCCCTCCACTTT. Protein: CASSRAGTQNSPLHF. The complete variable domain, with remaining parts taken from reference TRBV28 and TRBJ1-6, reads DVKVTQSSRYLVKRTGEKVFLECVQDMDHENMFWYRQDPGLGLRLIYFSYDVKMKEKGDIPEGYSVSREKKERFSLILESASTNQTSMYLCASSRAGTQNSPLHFGNGTRLTVT.

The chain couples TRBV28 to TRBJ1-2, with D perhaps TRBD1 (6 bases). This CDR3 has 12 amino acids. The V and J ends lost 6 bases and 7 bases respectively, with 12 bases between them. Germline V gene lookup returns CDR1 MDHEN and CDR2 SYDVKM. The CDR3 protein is CASSRSGAGYTF. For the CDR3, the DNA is TGTGCCAGCAGCCGGTCAGGGGCTGGCTACACCTTC.

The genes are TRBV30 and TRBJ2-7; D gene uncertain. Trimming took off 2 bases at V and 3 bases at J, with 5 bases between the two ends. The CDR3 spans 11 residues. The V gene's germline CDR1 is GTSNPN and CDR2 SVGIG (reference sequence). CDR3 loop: CAWSPNYEQYF. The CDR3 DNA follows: TGTGCCTGGAGTCCTAACTACGAGCAGTACTTC.

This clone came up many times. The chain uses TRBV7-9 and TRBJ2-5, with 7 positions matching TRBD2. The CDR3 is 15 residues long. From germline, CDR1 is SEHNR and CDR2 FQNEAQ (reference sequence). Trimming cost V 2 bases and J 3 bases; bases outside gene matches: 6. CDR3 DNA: TGTGCCAGCAGCTTAAGAGCGGGACTAAAAGAGACCCAGTACTTC. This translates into CASSLRAGLKETQYF.